This T cell receptor beta chain was captured in a study of CXCR3-negative and CXCR3-positive naive CD8 T cells. To note about this clonotype: Its specificity is unknown.

TRB cDNA libraries were made by UMI-labeled 5' RACE. TCRdb re-called the 5' RACE reads; every CDR3 protein appears as one record, without DNA. This sample's table has some 8,400 distinct CDR3 sequences. Study results and caveats: More hydrophobic TRB CDR3s occurred in CXCR3-positive than in CXCR3-negative naive cells. Partial loss of CXCR3 expression followed cryopreservation; most assays used fresh PBMCs. Comparison of naive CXCR3-negative and CXCR3-positive cells revealed similar TRBV-TRBJ usage, while memory cells differed.

CDR1 and CDR2 from the germline V gene are SQVTM and ANQGSEA. There are 12 residues in the CDR3. Using triplicate sorts, some 320,000 cells were collected each time from every CD8+ T cell subset. Naive cells were sorted as CD45RO-, CCR7+, CD27+ and CD95-. The V gene is TRBV29-1, the J gene TRBJ1-2. Sequencing was done on a sample of naive CXCR3+ CD8+ T cells from blood. Subset: CD45RO-CCR7+CD27+CD95- naive CD8+ T cells expressing CXCR3 (TNR3+). The origin of this receptor is a human donor in good health. Some clones in this sample may be carry-over from other donors' samples. This CDR3 reads CSVERTTGGYTF.